The next 14 T cell receptor beta chains were all read from a single sample in a study of blood T cell repertoires in COVID-19. Sequenced by immunoSEQ multiplex PCR; TCRdb stores in-frame clones only, minus some. Altogether around 140,000 clones are present, about 76% being singletons, with the ten largest covering approximately 8.7%. Input material: peripheral blood. Every receptor here comes from a woman in her sixties with active or convalescent COVID-19.

The chain couples TRBV6-6 to TRBJ2-1, with 10 bases that match TRBD2. The CDR3 extends over 12 amino acids. Germline V CDR1 and CDR2: MNHNY, SVGAGI (reference sequence). Trimming took 4 bases from V and 10 from J; bases not matched to a gene: 1. The CDR3 nucleotides are TGTGCCAGCAGTTCACTAGCGGGAGAGCAGTTCTTC. Residues: CASSSLAGEQFF.

The gene calls are TRBV2 and TRBJ1-4, with D maybe TRBD1 (6 bases). V was shortened by 10 bases and J by 6 bases, with 15 bases between the two germline ends. Germline V gene sequence: CDR1 SNHLY, CDR2 FYNNEI. The CDR3 is 13 residues long. As DNA, the CDR3 is TGTGCCAATTCAGGGGAGAGGGATGAAAAACTGTTTTTT. This gives the protein CANSGERDEKLFF.

V is TRBV4-3 and J is TRBJ2-7; tentative D call: TRBD2 (5 bases). Germline assignment: CDR1 LGHNA and CDR2 YSLEER. Trimming pared 0 bases from V and 6 bases from J, leaving 9 bases between. This CDR3 is 13 amino acids long. The CDR3 sequence: CASSQELAREQYF. Written as DNA, the CDR3 is TGCGCCAGCAGCCAAGAGCTAGCTCGCGAGCAGTACTTC.

CDR3 DNA sequence: TGTGCCAGCAGCGTGGACGGGGTGAGCTCCTACAATGAGCAGTTCTTC. Protein: CASSVDGVSSYNEQFF. The chain links TRBV5-4 to TRBJ2-1, with D perhaps TRBD2 (5 bases). Per the germline V gene, CDR1 is SGHNT and CDR2 is YYREEE (reference sequence). The CDR3 is made up of 16 amino acids. V was cut by 4 bases and J by 0 bases, with 14 bases left in between.

CDR3 sequence reads: CASSKPNAGDLYNEQFF. The CDR3 DNA follows: TGTGCCAGCAGCAAACCAAACGCGGGAGACTTATACAATGAGCAGTTCTTC. This chain links TRBV21-1 with TRBJ2-1; the listed D gene, TRBD2, was not tested against the DNA. TRBV21-1 is a documented pseudogene. The CDR3 has 17 residues.

This chain links TRBV7-2 with TRBJ2-2; 7 nucleotides agree with TRBD2. CDR3 length equals 15 residues. Germline V gene data show CDR1 as SGHTA and CDR2 as FQGNSA. Trimming cost V 3 bases and J 4 bases; bases outside gene matches: 5. The chain's CDR3 is CASSLLREITGELFF. In DNA form, the CDR3 reads TGTGCCAGCAGCTTGCTGCGGGAGATCACCGGGGAGCTGTTTTTT. The full variable domain, completed using reference TRBV7-2 and TRBJ2-2, is GAGVSQSPSNKVTEKGKDVELRCDPISGHTALYWYRQSLGQGLEFLIYFQGNSAPDKSGLPSDRFSAERTGGSVSTLTIQRTQQEDSAVYLCASSLLREITGELFFGEGSRLTVL.

The V call is TRBV2, the J call TRBJ1-6; D remains ambiguous. From germline, CDR1 is SNHLY and CDR2 FYNNEI. V was trimmed by 6 bases and J by 6 bases, leaving 6 bases between them. CDR3 size: 12 residues. CDR3 residues: CASRRVNSPLHF. The CDR3 DNA reads as TGTGCCAGCAGGAGGGTTAATTCACCCCTCCACTTT.

The chain couples TRBV4-2 to TRBJ2-3; 12 bases match TRBD2. V lost 1 base to trimming and J lost 2 bases; unmatched junction nucleotides: 19. Germline CDR1 is LGHNA and CDR2 is YNFKEQ. The CDR3 sequence is 22 residues long. CDR3 in DNA: TGTGCCAGCAGCCAAGTACAAGTAACTGGGCTAGCGGGAGGGCTAAACACAGATACGCAGTATTTT. Its protein product is CASSQVQVTGLAGGLNTDTQYF.

This clone has a single count. The gene calls are TRBV6-4 and TRBJ2-1; 13 bases line up with TRBD2. V shed 0 bases and J 4 bases; nucleotides not matched to a gene: 3. This CDR3 is 17 amino acids long. Germline V CDR1 and CDR2: MRHNA, SNTAGT. The CDR3 loop is CASSDSSTSGGYNEQFF. The CDR3 DNA reads TGTGCCAGCAGTGACTCTTCGACTAGCGGGGGGTACAATGAGCAGTTCTTC.

This clone was counted between two and nine times. CDR3 residues: CASSQVIGGQNSPLHF. CDR3 DNA: TGTGCCAGCAGCCAAGTTATAGGGGGCCAAAATTCACCCCTCCACTTT. The V call is TRBV3-1 (or the pseudogene TRBV3-2), the J call TRBJ1-6; 7 bases align to TRBD1. The CDR3 totals 16 residues. The J segment lost 7 bases and the V segment lost 1 base, leaving 7 bases of the junction unmatched. Germline CDR1 is LGHDT and CDR2 is YNNKEL (reference sequence).

This clone was observed once. This chain joins TRBV27 and TRBJ1-6; D gene unclear. Trimming stripped 6 bases from V and 4 bases from J, with 19 bases between. Germline-derived CDR1 and CDR2 are MNHEY and SMNVEV (reference sequence). The CDR3 loop spans 17 amino acids. CDR3 bases: TGTGCCAGCAGCCCCCGTAAATTGGGCGTTTATAATTCACCCCTCCACTTT. This gives the protein CASSPRKLGVYNSPLHF.

The V call is TRBV5-1, the J call TRBJ1-1, with unresolved D. Germline assignment: CDR1 SGHRS and CDR2 YFSETQ. Trimming removed 4 bases at V and 1 base at J, with 8 bases between. The CDR3 is 13 amino acids. The CDR3 is CASSRTANTEAFF. In DNA form, the CDR3 reads TGCGCCAGCAGCAGAACAGCGAACACTGAAGCTTTCTTT.

This clone was detected ten times or more. The V and J genes are TRBV25-1 and TRBJ2-7, with 9 positions matching TRBD1. The CDR3 has 13 residues. In germline, CDR1 is MGHDK, CDR2 SYGVNS. The V gene end was trimmed by 6 bases and the J gene end by 3 bases; junction bases not matched to a gene: 3. The CDR3 spells CASRGQGRYEQYF. The CDR3 region has the DNA TGTGCCAGCAGGGGACAGGGTCGCTACGAGCAGTACTTC.

The chain carries TRBV28 and TRBJ1-2; perhaps TRBD1 as D (5 bases). The CDR3 extends over 15 amino acids. Germline-derived CDR1 and CDR2 are MDHEN and SYDVKM. V was shortened by 4 bases and J by 7 bases, with 19 bases between the two germline ends. The CDR3 loop is CASSSSWRGSGGYTF. The CDR3 DNA is TGTGCCAGCAGTTCGTCCTGGAGGGGAAGCGGTGGCTACACCTTC.